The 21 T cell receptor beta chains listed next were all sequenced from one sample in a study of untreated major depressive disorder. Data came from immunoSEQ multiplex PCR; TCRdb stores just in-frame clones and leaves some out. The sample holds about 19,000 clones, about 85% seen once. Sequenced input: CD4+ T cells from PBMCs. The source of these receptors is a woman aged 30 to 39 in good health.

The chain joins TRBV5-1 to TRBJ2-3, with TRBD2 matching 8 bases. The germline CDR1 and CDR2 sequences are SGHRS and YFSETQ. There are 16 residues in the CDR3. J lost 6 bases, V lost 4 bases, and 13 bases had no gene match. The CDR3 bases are TGCGCCAGCAGCCCGGATGGTGGCGGGAGGTTGGATACGCAGTATTTT. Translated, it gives CASSPDGGGRLDTQYF.

CDR3 coding DNA: TGTGCCAGCAGCGTGGGGAATAAACAGGGGAATGAGCAGTTCTTC. Translated, it gives CASSVGNKQGNEQFF. The genes are TRBV9 and TRBJ2-1; 7 nucleotides align to TRBD1. The V and J ends lost 2 bases and 7 bases, in that order; junction bases with no gene match: 9. Germline V lookup: CDR1 SGDLS, CDR2 YYNGEE. This CDR3 region has 15 residues.

The CDR3 region is CASSLGAGYDEQYF. In DNA form, the CDR3 reads TGTGCCAGCAGCTTGGGTGCGGGGTACGACGAGCAGTACTTC. V is TRBV7-3 and J is TRBJ2-7, with D maybe TRBD2 (6 bases). In germline, CDR1 is SGHTA, CDR2 FQGTGA. The ends were cut back, 3 bases at V and 5 bases at J, with 14 bases in the middle. The CDR3 extends over 14 amino acids.

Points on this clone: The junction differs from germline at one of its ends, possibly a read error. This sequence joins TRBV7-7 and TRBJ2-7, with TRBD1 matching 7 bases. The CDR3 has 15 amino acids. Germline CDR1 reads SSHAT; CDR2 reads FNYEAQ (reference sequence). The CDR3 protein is CASSLGAGGSYEQYF. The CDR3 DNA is TGTGCTAGCAGCTTAGGCGCAGGGGGCTCCTACGAGCAGTACTTC.

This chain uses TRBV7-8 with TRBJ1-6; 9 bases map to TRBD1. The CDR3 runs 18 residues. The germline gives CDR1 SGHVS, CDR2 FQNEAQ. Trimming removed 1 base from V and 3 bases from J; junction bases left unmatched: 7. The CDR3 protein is CASSLVDRGGIYNSPLHF. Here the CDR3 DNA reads TGTGCCAGCAGCTTAGTCGACAGGGGGGGTATCTATAATTCACCCCTCCACTTT. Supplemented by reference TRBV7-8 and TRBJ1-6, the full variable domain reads GAGVSQSPRYKVAKRGQDVALRCDPISGHVSLFWYQQALGQGPEFLTYFQNEAQLDKSGLPSDRFFAERPEGSVSTLKIQRTQQEDSAVYLCASSLVDRGGIYNSPLHFGNGTRLTVT.

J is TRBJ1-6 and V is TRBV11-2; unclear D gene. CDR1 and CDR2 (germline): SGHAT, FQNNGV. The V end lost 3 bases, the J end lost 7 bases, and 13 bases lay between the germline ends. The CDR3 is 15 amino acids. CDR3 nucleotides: TGTGCCAGCAGCTTCTCCGAGGGAGAGAATTCACCCCTCCACTTT. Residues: CASSFSEGENSPLHF. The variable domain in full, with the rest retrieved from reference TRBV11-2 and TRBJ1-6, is EAGVAQSPRYKIIEKRQSVAFWCNPISGHATLYWYQQILGQGPKLLIQFQNNGVVDDSQLPKDRFSAERLKGVDSTLKIQPAKLEDSAVYLCASSFSEGENSPLHFGNGTRLTVT.

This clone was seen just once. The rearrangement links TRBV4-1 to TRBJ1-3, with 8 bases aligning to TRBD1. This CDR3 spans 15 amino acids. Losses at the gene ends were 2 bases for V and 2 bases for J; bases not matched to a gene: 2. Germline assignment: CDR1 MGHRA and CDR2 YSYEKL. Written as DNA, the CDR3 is TGCGCCAGCAGCCAACCGACAGGGGCTGGAAACACCATATATTTT. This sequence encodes CASSQPTGAGNTIYF.

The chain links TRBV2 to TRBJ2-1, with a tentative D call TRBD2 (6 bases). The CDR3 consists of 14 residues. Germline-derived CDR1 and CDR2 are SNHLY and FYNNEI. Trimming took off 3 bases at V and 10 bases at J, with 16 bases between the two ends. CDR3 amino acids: CASSEVFAGKEQFF. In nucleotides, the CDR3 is TGTGCCAGCAGTGAGGTGTTTGCGGGGAAAGAGCAGTTCTTC.

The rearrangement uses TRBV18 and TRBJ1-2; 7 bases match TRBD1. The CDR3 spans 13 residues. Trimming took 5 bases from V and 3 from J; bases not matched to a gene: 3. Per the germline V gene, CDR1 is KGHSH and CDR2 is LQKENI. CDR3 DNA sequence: TGTGCCAGCTCATCGGGGACAGACTATGGCTACACCTTC. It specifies CASSSGTDYGYTF.

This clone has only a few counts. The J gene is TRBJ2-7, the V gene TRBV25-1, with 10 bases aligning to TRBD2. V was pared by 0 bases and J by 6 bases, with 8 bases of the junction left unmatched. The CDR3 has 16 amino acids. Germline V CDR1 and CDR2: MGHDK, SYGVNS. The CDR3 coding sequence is TGTGCCAGCAGTGAATATCCCAGCGGGAGGGCCTCCGAGCAGTACTTC. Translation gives CASSEYPSGRASEQYF.

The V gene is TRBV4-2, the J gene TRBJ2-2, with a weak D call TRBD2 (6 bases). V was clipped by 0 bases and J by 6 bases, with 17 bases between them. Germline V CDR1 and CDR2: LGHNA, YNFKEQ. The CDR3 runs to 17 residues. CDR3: CASSQDGVLAGPGELFF. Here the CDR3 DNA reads TGTGCCAGCAGCCAAGATGGAGTACTAGCTGGGCCCGGGGAGCTGTTTTTT.

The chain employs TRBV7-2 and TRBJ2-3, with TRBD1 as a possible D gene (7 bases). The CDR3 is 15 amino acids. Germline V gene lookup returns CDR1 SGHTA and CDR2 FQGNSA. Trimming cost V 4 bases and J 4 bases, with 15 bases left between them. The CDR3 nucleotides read TGTGCCAGCAGCTCCCAGGGGGGAGTCCCAGATACGCAGTATTTT. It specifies CASSSQGGVPDTQYF.

The CDR3 loop reads CASSGTGGEQYF. CDR3 nucleotides: TGTGCCAGCAGTGGGACTGGGGGCGAGCAGTACTTC. The V and J genes are TRBV2 and TRBJ2-7; D may match TRBD1 or TRBD2 (5 bases each). Germline CDR1 SNHLY, CDR2 FYNNEI. V was trimmed by 4 bases and J by 6 bases, leaving 10 bases between them. The CDR3 totals 12 residues.

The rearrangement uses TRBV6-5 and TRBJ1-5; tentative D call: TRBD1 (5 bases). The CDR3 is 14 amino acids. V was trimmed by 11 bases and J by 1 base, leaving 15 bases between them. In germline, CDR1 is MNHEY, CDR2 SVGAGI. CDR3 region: CAAHKGHSNQPQHF. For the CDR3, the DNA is TGTGCCGCCCATAAGGGGCACAGCAATCAGCCCCAGCATTTT.

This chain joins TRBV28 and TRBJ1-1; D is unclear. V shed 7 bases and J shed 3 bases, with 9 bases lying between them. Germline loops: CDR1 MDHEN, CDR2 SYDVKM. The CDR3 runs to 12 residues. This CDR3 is CASNVGDTEAFF. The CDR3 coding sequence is TGTGCCAGCAATGTCGGGGACACTGAAGCTTTCTTT.

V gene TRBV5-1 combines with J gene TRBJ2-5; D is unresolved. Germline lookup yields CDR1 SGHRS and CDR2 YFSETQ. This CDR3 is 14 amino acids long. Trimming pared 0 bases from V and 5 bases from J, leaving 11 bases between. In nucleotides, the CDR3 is TGCGCCAGCAGCTTGGTCGGAAATTCCGAGACCCAGTACTTC. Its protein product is CASSLVGNSETQYF.

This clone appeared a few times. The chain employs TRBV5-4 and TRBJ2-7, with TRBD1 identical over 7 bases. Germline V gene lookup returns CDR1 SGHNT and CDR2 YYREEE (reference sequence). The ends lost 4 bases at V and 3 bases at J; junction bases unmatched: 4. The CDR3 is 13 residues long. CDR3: CASSLGQYYEQYF. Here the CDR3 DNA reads TGTGCCAGCAGCCTGGGACAGTACTACGAGCAGTACTTC.

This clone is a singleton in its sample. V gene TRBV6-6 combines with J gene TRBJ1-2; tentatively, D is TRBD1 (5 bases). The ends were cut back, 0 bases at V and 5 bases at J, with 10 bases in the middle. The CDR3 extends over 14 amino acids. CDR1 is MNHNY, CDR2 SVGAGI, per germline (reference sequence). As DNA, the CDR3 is TGTGCCAGCAGTTACTCAGGGGATTCGTATGGCTACACCTTC. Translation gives CASSYSGDSYGYTF.

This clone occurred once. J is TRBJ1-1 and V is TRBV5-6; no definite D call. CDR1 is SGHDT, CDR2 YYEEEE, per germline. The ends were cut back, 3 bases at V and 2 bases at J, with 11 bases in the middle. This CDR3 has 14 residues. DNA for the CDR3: TGTGCCAGCAGCTCGCCAACGGTAAACACTGAAGCTTTCTTT. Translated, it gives CASSSPTVNTEAFF.

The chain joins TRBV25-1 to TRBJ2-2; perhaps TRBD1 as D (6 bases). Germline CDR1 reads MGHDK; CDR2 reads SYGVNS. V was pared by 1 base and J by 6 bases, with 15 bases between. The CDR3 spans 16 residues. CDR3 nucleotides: TGTGCCAGCAGTGAATTGGAGGCAGGGGCCCCCGGGGAGCTGTTTTTT. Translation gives CASSELEAGAPGELFF.

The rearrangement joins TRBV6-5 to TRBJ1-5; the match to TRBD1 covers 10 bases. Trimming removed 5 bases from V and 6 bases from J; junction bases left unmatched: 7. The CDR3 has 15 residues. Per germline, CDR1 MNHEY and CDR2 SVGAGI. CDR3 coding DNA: TGTGCCAGCAGTGGCCGGGACAGGGGTGGTCAGCCCCAGCATTTT. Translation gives CASSGRDRGGQPQHF.